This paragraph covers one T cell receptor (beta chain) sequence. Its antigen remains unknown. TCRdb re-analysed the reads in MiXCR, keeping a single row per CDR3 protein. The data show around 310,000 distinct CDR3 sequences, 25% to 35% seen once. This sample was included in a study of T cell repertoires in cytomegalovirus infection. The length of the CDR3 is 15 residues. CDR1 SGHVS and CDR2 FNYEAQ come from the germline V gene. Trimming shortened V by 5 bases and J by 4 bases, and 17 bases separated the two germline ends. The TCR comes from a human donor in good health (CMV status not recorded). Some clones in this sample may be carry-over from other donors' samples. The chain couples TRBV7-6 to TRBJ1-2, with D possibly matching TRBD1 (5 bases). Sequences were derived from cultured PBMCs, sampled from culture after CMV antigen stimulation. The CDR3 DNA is TGTGCCAGCAGCGGCGGGATCCAGGGTATCTATGGCTACACCTTC. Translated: CASSGGIQGIYGYTF.